This TCR beta chain was captured in a study of Ad26.COV2.S vaccination and SARS-CoV-2 variants. At the level of the study: Once, or twice with 56 days between doses, Ad26.COV2.S was given intramuscularly.

The table came from immunoSEQ multiplex PCR; TCRdb's copy has only in-frame clones and leaves some out. The sample lists under 500,000 clones, approximately 90% occurring once. The CDR3 spans 16 residues. CDR1 is SGHDN, CDR2 FVKESK, per germline. The ends lost 1 base at V and 4 bases at J; junction bases unmatched: 10. This sample's treatment: 19 received Ad26.COV2.S at low or high dose, single or two shots; 5 received placebo; per-sample allocation not given. The samples date from day 63 after the first vaccine or placebo injection. The sample came from a Boston adult aged 18-55 years. This clonotype was obtained from a person between 18 and 59 years old who received the Ad26.COV2.S COVID-19 vaccine or a placebo. Material: peripheral blood, obtained in a trial of Ad26.COV2.S vaccine versus placebo. The genes are TRBV14 and TRBJ2-7, with TRBD2 matching 7 bases. CDR3 in DNA: TGTGCCAGCAGCCAAGTCCCTGGGAGGGAAGGATACGAGCAGTACTTC. This gives the protein CASSQVPGREGYEQYF.